The entry that follows covers one T cell receptor (beta chain) sequence. Its antigen is currently unknown. The data were produced by immunoSEQ multiplex PCR, yet TCRdb's version contains in-frame clones alone and is incomplete. The sample has roughly 25,000 clones; 70% to 90% are singletons. CDR3 length: 15 amino acids. The germline V gene has CDR1 MDHEN and CDR2 SYDVKM. J gave up 1 base and V 2 bases, and 4 bases lay outside the gene matches. The data originate from a study of OX40 agonist ivuxolimab in advanced cancers. Across the study: Patients took ivuxolimab, an agonistic anti-OX40 (CD134) antibody.

General study results and limits: On average, CD8+ T cells showed a greater number of expanded clones than CD4+.

This sequence joins TRBV28 and TRBJ2-5; 7 bases match TRBD2. The sample consisted of CD4+ or CD8+ T cells sorted from blood, taken in a trial of the OX40 agonist ivuxolimab. The TCR originated in an adult with an advanced solid tumor such as melanoma, head and neck, liver or kidney cancer. As DNA, the CDR3 is TGTGCCAGCAGTTTAGGCGGGAGCTTCCAAGAGACCCAGTACTTC. It encodes CASSLGGSFQETQYF.